The T cell receptor (beta chain) under discussion was sequenced for a study of metastatic and nonmetastatic thyroid tumors. Study summary: The authors compared repertoires across blood and tumor or nodule tissue from malignant and benign thyroid patients.

Every patient was untreated before thyroid surgery. A note on this clone: Its antigen is as yet unknown.

In the source study's methods: CDR3 differences across clinicopathological groups were used to build a distant-metastasis classifier for papillary thyroid cancer. TCRdb recomputed clones from the PCR reads via MiXCR. These V and J calls are TCRdb output, not the study's own analysis. The sample records roughly 38,000 clones, over 10% being singletons. The germline V gene encodes CDR1 LNHDA and CDR2 SQIVND (reference sequence). V trimming: 7 bases; J trimming: 4 bases; junction bases outside the gene matches: 12. The CDR3 spans 15 residues. Study-wide findings and caveats: Reports indicated that malignant thyroid tumors showed significantly higher TCR beta diversity than benign nodules did, in blood and tumor.

The sample comprised blood. The chain links TRBV19 to TRBJ1-2, with 7 nucleotides matching TRBD1. This receptor was obtained from a male donor with papillary thyroid cancer or a benign thyroid nodule (not recorded which). Some clones in this sample may be carry-over from other donors' samples. CDR3 amino acids: CASKVRQGTGYGYTF. DNA for the CDR3: TGTGCCAGTAAGGTCAGACAGGGAACGGGCTATGGCTACACCTTC.